One sample yielded the 32 T cell receptor beta chains listed below, sequenced in a study of T cell repertoires in cytomegalovirus infection. TCRdb reanalysed the reads using MiXCR and keeps one entry per CDR3 protein. The sample has tens of thousands of distinct CDR3 sequences, about 33% seen once; the top ten hold 60% to 80%. Their antigens are not known. Sample: PBMCs, sequenced either directly or after in vitro stimulation (not recorded which). These receptors were taken from a human donor in good health (CMV status not recorded). Some clones in this sample may be carry-over from other donors' samples.

This clonotype occurred a few times. The J gene is TRBJ2-5, the V gene TRBV7-2; D not resolved. The CDR3 runs to 14 residues. Germline lookup yields CDR1 SGHTA and CDR2 FQGNSA. The ends were cut back, 7 bases at V and 2 bases at J, with 14 bases in the middle. The chain's CDR3 is CASNPLGVQETQYF. In DNA, the CDR3 is TGTGCCAGCAACCCGCTTGGGGTACAAGAGACCCAGTACTTC.

Judged by abundance, this clonotype is medium-sized. This chain uses TRBV10-3 with TRBJ2-4, with 11 nucleotides matching TRBD1. The germline V gene has CDR1 ENHRY and CDR2 SYGVKD. The CDR3 is made up of 15 amino acids. Trimming cost V 2 bases and J 6 bases; bases outside gene matches: 3. CDR3 sequence: CAISEEDRGPNIQYF. DNA for the CDR3: TGTGCCATCAGTGAGGAGGACAGGGGGCCAAACATTCAGTACTTC.

The chain is built from TRBV4-2 and TRBJ1-2; D is unclear. The germline CDR1 and CDR2 sequences are LGHNA and YNFKEQ. This CDR3 is 13 amino acids long. Trimming shortened V by 0 bases and J by 8 bases, and 10 bases separated the two germline ends. The CDR3, as DNA: TGTGCCAGCAGCCAAGAAGAGGGTACAGGCTACACCTTC. This gives the protein CASSQEEGTGYTF.

This chain uses TRBV7-8 with TRBJ1-5; D gene ambiguous. Germline V gene sequence: CDR1 SGHVS, CDR2 FQNEAQ. The V gene lost 1 base and the J gene lost 1 base, with 5 bases spanning the gap. This CDR3 is 14 amino acids long. The CDR3 is CASSLEGSNQPQHF. Written as DNA, the CDR3 is TGTGCCAGCAGCTTAGAAGGGAGCAATCAGCCCCAGCATTTT.

This clonotype was picked up a small number of times. This rearrangement joins TRBV11-2 to TRBJ2-6; D might be TRBD1 (6 bases). The V end was cut by 5 bases, the J end by 4 bases, with 12 bases between. The CDR3 has 15 amino acids. Germline CDR1 and CDR2: SGHAT and FQNNGV. CDR3 in amino acids: CASSVLGAGANVLTF. The CDR3 coding sequence is TGTGCCAGCAGCGTATTGGGGGCCGGGGCCAACGTCCTGACTTTC.

This chain connects TRBV5-4 to TRBJ1-4; the D gene is possibly TRBD1 (5 bases). The CDR3 length is 15 residues. Trimming shortened V by 3 bases and J by 8 bases, and 17 bases separated the two germline ends. Per the germline V gene, CDR1 is SGHNT and CDR2 is YYREEE (reference sequence). The CDR3 spells CASSWKGGTEEKLFF. The DNA of the CDR3 is TGTGCCAGCAGCTGGAAGGGTGGGACGGAAGAAAAACTGTTTTTT.

This rearrangement joins TRBV4-3 to TRBJ2-5; D possibly corresponds to TRBD1 (6 bases). The CDR3 consists of 15 residues. Trimming removed 1 base at V and 5 bases at J, with 14 bases between. Per the germline V gene, CDR1 is LGHNA and CDR2 is YSLEER. Written as DNA, the CDR3 is TGCGCCAGCAGCCAAGGATGGGGGCCGCGGGAGACCCAGTACTTC. Its translation is CASSQGWGPRETQYF.

This clonotype showed up just a few times. V gene TRBV29-1 combines with J gene TRBJ2-1; D call uncertain. The CDR3 consists of 12 residues. Germline V gene data show CDR1 as SQVTM and CDR2 as ANQGSEA. The V end was cut by 3 bases, the J end by 7 bases, with 10 bases between. Here the CDR3 reads CSVEVFLNEQFF. The CDR3 coding sequence is TGCAGCGTTGAGGTTTTCCTGAATGAGCAGTTCTTC.

This clonotype was seen a handful of times. In DNA, the CDR3 is TGTGCCAGCAGCTTAGTTCTGGAGACCCAGTACTTC. Translation: CASSLVLETQYF. This chain uses TRBV7-8 with TRBJ2-5; D is ambiguous. Germline lookup yields CDR1 SGHVS and CDR2 FQNEAQ. The germline V and J ends were trimmed by 1 base and 5 bases, with 5 bases remaining between them. This CDR3 region has 12 residues.

V gene TRBV19 combines with J gene TRBJ1-2; D possibly corresponds to TRBD1 (5 bases). CDR1 and CDR2 (germline): LNHDA, SQIVND (reference sequence). The CDR3 loop spans 17 amino acids. Trimming pared 3 bases from V and 7 bases from J, leaving 24 bases between. CDR3 loop: CASSMGGTQARRSGYTF. CDR3 bases: TGTGCCAGTAGTATGGGAGGGACCCAGGCTAGAAGATCTGGCTACACCTTC.

CDR3 nucleotides: TGTGCCAGCAGCTTAGCATCACCAGATACGCAGTATTTT. Translated: CASSLASPDTQYF. The chain links TRBV7-9 to TRBJ2-3; D gene uncertain. The length of the CDR3 is 13 residues. The ends were cut back, 0 bases at V and 4 bases at J, with 5 bases in the middle. Germline values: CDR1 SEHNR, CDR2 FQNEAQ (reference sequence).

The rearrangement joins TRBV4-1 to TRBJ2-1; tentatively, D is TRBD2 (5 bases). Germline loops: CDR1 MGHRA, CDR2 YSYEKL. V was clipped by 4 bases and J by 0 bases, with 16 bases between them. The CDR3 has 17 amino acids. The CDR3 sequence: CASSLISGLTSYNEQFF. In nucleotides, the CDR3 is TGCGCCAGCAGCCTAATATCCGGACTGACCTCCTACAATGAGCAGTTCTTC.

The chain combines TRBV28 with TRBJ2-7, with 9 bases aligning to TRBD1. After removal of 5 bases from V and 0 bases from J, the junction contained 11 bases not matched to a gene. The germline V gene has CDR1 MDHEN and CDR2 SYDVKM. CDR3 size: 17 residues. For the CDR3, the DNA is TGTGCCAGCAGTCCAAGTCCCGGGACAGGGTTCTCCTACGAGCAGTACTTC. It codes for CASSPSPGTGFSYEQYF.

Only a few counts were recorded for this clonotype. The chain joins TRBV7-2 to TRBJ2-3, with D tentatively TRBD1 or TRBD2 (5 bases each). This CDR3 spans 12 amino acids. Trimming took off 5 bases at V and 14 bases at J, with 17 bases between the two ends. In germline, CDR1 is SGHTA, CDR2 FQGNSA. The CDR3 sequence: CASSPPGPPGYF. CDR3 DNA sequence: TGTGCCAGCAGCCCGCCGGGACCCCCCGGGTATTTT. Full variable domain (missing parts from reference TRBV7-2 and TRBJ2-3): GAGVSQSPSNKVTEKGKDVELRCDPISGHTALYWYRQSLGQGLEFLIYFQGNSAPDKSGLPSDRFSAERTGGSVSTLTIQRTQQEDSAVYLCASSPPGPPGYFGPGTRLTVL.

The sample holds a few counts of this clonotype. The chain uses TRBV9 and TRBJ2-3; D perhaps matches TRBD1 (5 bases). Germline values: CDR1 SGDLS, CDR2 YYNGEE. The CDR3 contains 15 residues. The V gene lost 0 bases and the J gene lost 6 bases, with 14 bases spanning the gap. The CDR3 coding sequence is TGTGCCAGCAGCGTAGATCAGGGTTTTACGGATACGCAGTATTTT. Translation gives CASSVDQGFTDTQYF.

This rearrangement joins TRBV5-4 to TRBJ2-5; a possible D gene is TRBD1 (5 bases). V lost 4 bases and J lost 5, with 12 bases in between. The CDR3 runs to 13 residues. The germline V gene encodes CDR1 SGHNT and CDR2 YYREEE (reference sequence). The CDR3 here is CASSPTVGETQYF. The CDR3 nucleotides are TGTGCCAGCAGCCCGACAGTCGGTGAGACCCAGTACTTC.

CDR3 DNA sequence: TGCGCCAGCAGCATGGGACGGTCTGGCGTGCAGTACTTC. This encodes CASSMGRSGVQYF. The J gene is TRBJ2-7, the V gene TRBV5-1; tentatively, D is TRBD1 or TRBD2 (5 bases each). Germline CDR1 SGHRS, CDR2 YFSETQ. The CDR3 length is 13 residues. V lost 4 bases to trimming and J lost 9 bases, with 17 bases between them.

As regards this clonotype: The junction shows a germline mismatch at one end, possibly a read error. This chain uses TRBV4-1 with TRBJ1-1; tentative D call: TRBD1 (5 bases). The germline V gene encodes CDR1 MGHRA and CDR2 YSYEKL. This CDR3 contains 15 residues. Here the CDR3 reads CASSPAQSDSPEAFF. In DNA, the CDR3 is TGTGCCAGCAGCCCGGCACAAAGCGACAGTCCTGAAGCTTTCTTT.

The table lists this clonotype with a few counts. This sequence joins TRBV7-9 and TRBJ1-3, with 8 bases aligning to TRBD1. This CDR3 has 14 amino acids. The V segment lost 4 bases and the J segment 4 bases; nucleotides outside the gene matches: 3. Germline-derived CDR1 and CDR2 are SEHNR and FQNEAQ (reference sequence). CDR3 sequence (DNA): TGTGCCAGCAGCTCGACAGGGGTAGGAAACACCATATATTTT. Protein: CASSSTGVGNTIYF.

The V call is TRBV28, the J call TRBJ1-2, with 8 nucleotides matching TRBD1. Trimming took 6 bases from V and 8 from J; bases not matched to a gene: 5. The CDR3 length is 12 residues. CDR1 and CDR2 (germline): MDHEN, SYDVKM. The CDR3 region is CASSWTGSGYTF. The CDR3 nucleotides read TGTGCCAGCAGCTGGACAGGGAGCGGCTACACCTTC.

This clonotype was picked up many times. The V call is TRBV7-2, the J call TRBJ2-7; no reliable D call. The CDR3 totals 13 residues. The germline CDR1 and CDR2 sequences are SGHTA and FQGNSA. Trimming removed 2 bases at V and 8 bases at J, with 13 bases between. The CDR3 DNA is TGTGCCAGCAGCTTAAGGACGGTCTATAAGCAGTACTTC. Protein sequence: CASSLRTVYKQYF.

This clonotype was found once. V and J are TRBV18 and TRBJ2-1, with D tentatively TRBD1 (6 bases). With 5 bases removed from V and 13 bases from J, the gap between germline ends came to 15 bases. CDR1 and CDR2 (germline): KGHSH, LQKENI. The CDR3 is 12 residues long. The CDR3 protein is CASSLYRELQFF. The CDR3 DNA reads TGTGCCAGCTCATTATACAGGGAACTTCAGTTCTTC.

This clonotype was counted between two and nine times. The V and J genes are TRBV27 and TRBJ2-3; the D is unclear. V was trimmed by 2 bases and J by 5 bases, leaving 5 bases between them. There are 12 residues in the CDR3. Germline values: CDR1 MNHEY, CDR2 SMNVEV (reference sequence). DNA for the CDR3: TGTGCCAGCAGTTTACGGAGAGATACGCAGTATTTT. Amino acids: CASSLRRDTQYF.

This clonotype appeared once. The J gene is TRBJ2-1, the V gene TRBV5-5; 11 bases are shared with TRBD2. The trim removed 4 bases at V and 8 bases at J, leaving 11 bases unmatched. This CDR3 is built from 16 residues. Germline V gene sequence: CDR1 SGHKS, CDR2 YYEKEE (reference sequence). CDR3 amino acids: CASSPNLAGGWDEQFF. In DNA form, the CDR3 reads TGTGCCAGCAGCCCAAACCTAGCGGGAGGATGGGATGAGCAGTTCTTC.

This rearrangement joins TRBV27 to TRBJ1-1; 7 bases are shared with TRBD1. The CDR3 is made up of 12 amino acids. After removal of 3 bases from V and 10 bases from J, the junction contained 5 bases not matched to a gene. Germline lookup yields CDR1 MNHEY and CDR2 SMNVEV (reference sequence). The DNA of the CDR3 is TGTGCCAGCAGTTTCAACAGGGGAAGAGCTTTCTTT. Protein sequence: CASSFNRGRAFF.

The V and J genes are TRBV7-6 and TRBJ2-1; D uncertain. Deletions cut 5 bases from V and 0 bases from J, with 8 bases between. This CDR3 is 14 amino acids long. CDR1 SGHVS and CDR2 FNYEAQ come from the germline V gene. DNA of the CDR3: TGTGCCAGCAGCGGCGGTGGCTCCTACAATGAGCAGTTCTTC. Translating it yields CASSGGGSYNEQFF.

Ten or more counts support this clonotype. The chain combines TRBV7-2 with TRBJ2-4; D might be TRBD1 or TRBD2, each matching 5 bases. The V gene's germline CDR1 is SGHTA and CDR2 FQGNSA. Trimming cost V 5 bases and J 0 bases, with 14 bases left between them. The CDR3 runs to 16 residues. CDR3 DNA sequence: TGTGCCAGCAGCCCAAGGTTTGGGGGAGCCAAAAACATTCAGTACTTC. Protein sequence: CASSPRFGGAKNIQYF.

This clonotype was observed many times. This chain links TRBV7-6 with TRBJ2-2, with D perhaps TRBD2 (5 bases). CDR1 is SGHVS, CDR2 FNYEAQ, per germline. The V and J ends lost 2 bases and 2 bases respectively, with 6 bases between them. The CDR3 has 14 amino acids. The CDR3 sequence: CASSLLANTGELFF. The CDR3 region has the DNA TGTGCCAGCAGCTTACTAGCAAACACCGGGGAGCTGTTTTTT.

This clonotype was detected ten times or more. The chain uses TRBV7-2 and TRBJ2-1, with TRBD2 identical over 10 bases. The germline CDR1 and CDR2 sequences are SGHTA and FQGNSA. The CDR3 is made up of 15 amino acids. With 1 base clipped from V and 9 bases from J, the junction kept 6 bases outside the gene matches. CDR3 region: CASSLGLAGEVEQFF. The CDR3 DNA follows: TGTGCCAGCAGCTTAGGGCTAGCGGGAGAGGTTGAGCAGTTCTTC.

This clonotype was observed a handful of times. The rearrangement joins TRBV28 to TRBJ1-6, with TRBD1 matching over 8 bases. The CDR3 is 15 amino acids. The V segment lost 5 bases and the J segment 9 bases; nucleotides outside the gene matches: 9. Per the germline V gene, CDR1 is MDHEN and CDR2 is SYDVKM. The CDR3 DNA follows: TGTGCCAGCAGTGAGCTAGGACAGGGCGTTTCACCCCTCCACTTT. The encoded protein is CASSELGQGVSPLHF.

This clonotype was observed many times. V and J are TRBV19 and TRBJ1-5; no definite D call. CDR3 size: 13 residues. Germline V CDR1 and CDR2: LNHDA, SQIVND (reference sequence). V shed 6 bases and J shed 0 bases, with 6 bases lying between them. The CDR3 is CASSQYSNQPQHF. The CDR3 coding sequence is TGTGCCAGTAGCCAGTATAGCAATCAGCCCCAGCATTTT. Using reference TRBV19 and TRBJ1-5 for the parts outside the CDR3, the full variable domain is DGGITQSPKYLFRKEGQNVTLSCEQNLNHDAMYWYRQDPGQGLRLIYYSQIVNDFQKGDIAEGYSVSREKKESFPLTVTSAQKNPTAFYLCASSQYSNQPQHFGDGTRLSIL.

The V gene is TRBV12-3 or TRBV12-4, the J gene TRBJ2-1; D remains ambiguous. The CDR3 length is 12 residues. V gave up 10 bases and J gave up 9 bases, with 16 bases separating them. CDR3 in DNA: TGTGCCACTCGGCGGCAGCTCACTGAGCAGTTCTTC. Encoded protein: CATRRQLTEQFF.